The 4 T cell receptor beta chains presented below share a single source sample, sequenced in a study of graft-versus-host responses after intestinal transplantation. Intraepithelial and lamina propria lymphocytes were released after the graft tissue was processed. TCRdb keeps only in-frame clones here, not all; method: immunoSEQ multiplex PCR. Of about 5,600 clones listed, about 80% were seen once; the top ten hold around 6.5%. This specimen consisted of ileum tissue, obtained just over 230 days after intestinal transplant. The receptors here all came from a human patient who received an intestinal transplant, so some T cells may come from the graft donor.

The chain joins TRBV6-4 to TRBJ1-2, with D hard to call. Germline loops: CDR1 MRHNA, CDR2 SNTAGT. The V gene lost 4 bases and the J gene lost 3 bases, with 15 bases spanning the gap. The CDR3 contains 15 residues. CDR3 bases: TGTGCCAGCAGTGTTAGGCAGTCTACTCACTATGGCTACACCTTC. It specifies CASSVRQSTHYGYTF.

The gene calls are TRBV2 and TRBJ1-4; possibly TRBD1 for D (5 bases). Trimming took 7 bases from V and 6 from J, leaving 18 bases between them. This CDR3 spans 15 amino acids. Germline CDR1 and CDR2: SNHLY and FYNNEI. As DNA, the CDR3 is TGTGCCAGCACCTCGGGGGACGGGACCCATGAAAAACTGTTTTTT. Translating gives CASTSGDGTHEKLFF.

The chain combines TRBV5-6 with TRBJ2-2; D is ambiguous. Germline V gene data show CDR1 as SGHDT and CDR2 as YYEEEE. There are 16 residues in the CDR3. The V end lost 1 base, the J end lost 4 bases, and 14 bases lay between the germline ends. CDR3: CASSLPAYKTTGELFF. The CDR3 nucleotides read TGTGCCAGCAGCTTGCCCGCCTACAAGACCACCGGGGAGCTGTTTTTT.

CDR3 sequence: CASSLAADPPDTQYF. CDR3 bases: TGTGCCAGCAGCTTAGCGGCAGACCCCCCAGATACGCAGTATTTT. The chain combines TRBV7-3 with TRBJ2-3, with D uncertain. CDR1 and CDR2 from the germline V gene are SGHTA and FQGTGA. The V end lost 2 bases, the J end lost 4 bases, and 13 bases lay between the germline ends. This CDR3 has 15 residues.